This passage covers 6 T cell receptor beta chains from one sample sequenced in a study of T cell responses to AZD1222 COVID-19 vaccine. The table came from immunoSEQ multiplex PCR; TCRdb's copy has only in-frame clones and leaves some out. The sample has about 120,000 clones, 85% to 90% seen once; the top ten hold more than 2.5%. This specimen was peripheral blood, taken on day 0 of AZD1222 vaccination. These receptors were obtained from an adult in good health.

The V and J genes are TRBV20-1 and TRBJ2-1; the D call may be TRBD1 or TRBD2 (5 bases each). With 3 bases removed from V and 12 bases from J, the gap between germline ends came to 15 bases. The germline CDR1 and CDR2 sequences are DFQATT and SNEGSKA (reference sequence). CDR3 size: 12 residues. The CDR3 sequence: CSASFRPGTQFF. CDR3 coding DNA: TGCAGTGCTAGTTTCCGGCCCGGGACGCAGTTCTTC.

The chain has TRBV12-3 or TRBV12-4 and TRBJ2-4; unclear D gene. This CDR3 region has 13 residues. V was clipped by 1 base and J by 6 bases, with 7 bases between them. CDR3 protein: CASSLGVLNIQYF. The CDR3 DNA follows: TGTGCCAGCAGTTTAGGGGTCCTAAACATTCAGTACTTC.

The table lists this clone with a few counts. The V call is TRBV7-9, the J call TRBJ2-2; 8 nucleotides match TRBD1. Trimming removed 3 bases from V and 8 bases from J; junction bases left unmatched: 11. From germline, CDR1 is SEHNR and CDR2 FQNEAQ (reference sequence). The CDR3 covers 16 residues. CDR3 loop: CASSFIPGQAPGELFF. In DNA, the CDR3 is TGTGCCAGCAGCTTTATTCCGGGACAGGCGCCAGGGGAGCTGTTTTTT.

V usage is TRBV5-1 and J usage is TRBJ2-3, with unresolved D. The CDR3 contains 12 residues. The ends were cut back, 4 bases at V and 6 bases at J, with 9 bases in the middle. CDR1 and CDR2 (germline): SGHRS, YFSETQ. The CDR3 protein is CASSRSADTQYF. In DNA, the CDR3 is TGCGCCAGCAGCCGATCGGCGGATACGCAGTATTTT.

The chain joins TRBV28 to TRBJ2-1; D remains ambiguous. V lost 3 bases to trimming and J lost 8 bases, with 14 bases between them. Per germline, CDR1 MDHEN and CDR2 SYDVKM. The CDR3 runs to 14 residues. In DNA form, the CDR3 reads TGTGCCAGCAGTTTCCGGCGGTTCCGACATGAGCAGTTCTTC. Translation gives CASSFRRFRHEQFF.

This chain links TRBV30 with TRBJ1-6; the D is unclear. There are 12 residues in the CDR3. V was cut by 0 bases and J by 10 bases, with 7 bases left in between. CDR1 is GTSNPN and CDR2 is SVGIG in the germline V gene (reference sequence). The CDR3 loop is CAWSVLGSPLHF. In DNA, the CDR3 is TGTGCCTGGAGTGTCCTGGGATCACCCCTCCACTTT. The full variable domain, with the rest looked up from reference TRBV30 and TRBJ1-6, is SQTIHQWPATLVQPVGSPLSLECTVEGTSNPNLYWYRQAAGRGLQLLFYSVGIGQISSEVPQNLSASRPQDRQFILSSKKLLLSDSGFYLCAWSVLGSPLHFGNGTRLTVT.